This TCR beta chain was identified in a study of T cell clusters in autoimmune cytopenias. Study as a whole: A median of roughly 50,000 TRB reads per sample yielded a median roughly 2,500 distinct clonotypes.

Details on this clonotype: Its target is not known.

Study outcomes and limitations: TRB repertoire shifts in secondary cytopenia and chronic lymphocytic leukemia mostly reflected lymphoma, not autoimmunity. Primary autoimmune cytopenia patients seemingly lacked the physiological T cell clusters found in healthy donors. Compared with active autoimmune hepatitis patients, healthy donors showed approximately 3-fold more exclusive TRB clusters.

The germline V gene has CDR1 SNHLY and CDR2 FYNNEI. The CDR3 covers 15 residues. One tube held mixed TRB-A and TRB-B primer pools for touch-down PCR. For each CDR3 protein, TCRdb gives one entry from its re-call of the multiplex PCR reads, without DNA. Its table lists roughly 1,100 distinct CDR3 sequences. TRB was amplified from about 270 ng of peripheral blood genomic DNA per sample. This chain uses TRBV2 with TRBJ1-2. Sequenced material: peripheral blood. The TCR sequence derives from a human donor with an autoimmune cytopenia or autoimmune hepatitis (not recorded which). The CDR3 sequence is CASSPTEEGGYGYTF.